This T cell receptor (beta chain) comes out of a study of response to subunit inactivated influenza vaccine. V shed 5 bases and J shed 8 bases, with 7 bases lying between them. From germline, CDR1 is PRHDT and CDR2 FYEKMQ (reference sequence). There are 11 residues in the CDR3. This clonotype was recorded a few times. The antigen remains unidentified. Study results and caveats: It was the authors' suggestion that each seasonal influenza vaccination recruits few new T cells.

TCRdb re-called the RT-PCR reads with MiXCR, one entry per CDR3 protein. The data show about 170,000 distinct CDR3 sequences, about 10% seen once. The V and J genes are TRBV13 and TRBJ2-4, with D unresolved. The sequencing here drew on CD8+ T cells sorted from PBMCs, taken less than 30 months after vaccination. This clonotype originated in a man aged 45-69 years who received an inactivated influenza vaccine. CDR3 bases: TGTGCCAGCAGCCTCGAACACATTCAGTACTTC. It codes for CASSLEHIQYF.